Presented here are 9 T cell receptor beta chains from one specimen sequenced in a study of blood T cells in healthy people across ages. Primers used in a second PCR of about 6 to 11 cycles were a sample-barcoded 5' primer and a J-beta primer mix. TCRdb reprocessed the 5' RACE reads via MiXCR and lists one record per CDR3 protein. The table has roughly 1.6 million distinct CDR3 sequences, about 32% seen once; the top ten hold about 11%. Sequencing was carried out using blood. These receptor sequences come from a young woman in good health.

This clonotype appeared a few times. The chain links TRBV12-3 or TRBV12-4 to TRBJ2-7; TRBD2 aligns across 12 bases. J lost 4 bases, V lost 6 bases, and 7 bases had no gene match. This CDR3 has 15 amino acids. In nucleotides, the CDR3 is TGTGCCAGCAGATCTAGCGGGGGGGCTGATTACGAGCAGTACTTC. Translated: CASRSSGGADYEQYF.

This clonotype was counted between two and nine times. The V gene is TRBV6-1, the J gene TRBJ2-2, with TRBD1 identical over 8 bases. The CDR3 spans 17 residues. CDR1 and CDR2 (germline): MNHNS, SASEGT. With 6 bases clipped from V and 4 bases from J, the junction kept 13 bases outside the gene matches. The CDR3 nucleotides are TGTGCCAGCAGAACCCATGACGGGACAGGCCTCACCGGGGAGCTGTTTTTT. It encodes CASRTHDGTGLTGELFF.

The chain is built from TRBV12-3 or TRBV12-4 and TRBJ1-5; no clear D. The CDR3 is made up of 14 amino acids. The germline V and J ends were trimmed by 8 bases and 4 bases, with 15 bases remaining between them. The CDR3 DNA reads as TGTGCCAGCGGGTTTGGGCGTGTGAATCAGCCCCAGCATTTT. It yields the protein CASGFGRVNQPQHF.

Only one count was recorded for this clonotype. This rearrangement joins TRBV12-3 or TRBV12-4 to TRBJ1-1, with D hard to call. Trimming shortened V by 3 bases and J by 5 bases, and 16 bases separated the two germline ends. The CDR3 sequence is 15 residues long. In nucleotides, the CDR3 is TGTGCCAGCAGTTTGATGCCGGTCGGGGATACTGAAGCTTTCTTT. Translating gives CASSLMPVGDTEAFF.

In its sample, this clonotype was seen a few times. The chain has TRBV29-1 and TRBJ2-1; a weak D match, TRBD2 (5 bases). CDR1 and CDR2 from the germline V gene are SQVTM and ANQGSEA. V shed 1 base and J shed 1 base, with 8 bases lying between them. This CDR3 is 14 amino acids long. In nucleotides, the CDR3 is TGCAGCGTTGAAGGACGGAGGTCCTACAATGAGCAGTTCTTC. Its protein is CSVEGRRSYNEQFF.

In this sample, this clonotype turned up a few times. V gene TRBV4-1 combines with J gene TRBJ2-1; the match to TRBD2 covers 8 bases. The CDR3 length is 18 residues. CDR1 and CDR2 (germline): MGHRA, YSYEKL. The junction had 10 bases not matched to a gene; V was cut back by 1 base and J by 2 bases. This CDR3 is CASSQVSAGAVAYNEQFF. Written as DNA, the CDR3 is TGCGCCAGCAGCCAAGTCTCAGCGGGGGCCGTTGCCTACAATGAGCAGTTCTTC.

V usage is TRBV9 and J usage is TRBJ2-7; TRBD2 is a possible D gene (5 bases). The V end was cut by 5 bases, the J end by 0 bases, with 18 bases between. This CDR3 has 16 amino acids. Germline-derived CDR1 and CDR2 are SGDLS and YYNGEE. The CDR3 loop is CASSFGPAGLSYEQYF. The DNA of the CDR3 is TGTGCCAGCAGTTTCGGTCCGGCGGGCCTCTCCTACGAGCAGTACTTC.

This clonotype showed up many times. This chain connects TRBV10-3 to TRBJ1-1, with 8 nucleotides matching TRBD1. Germline assignment: CDR1 ENHRY and CDR2 SYGVKD. The CDR3 sequence is 15 residues long. The V gene end was trimmed by 4 bases and the J gene end by 5 bases; junction bases not matched to a gene: 9. This CDR3 is CAISGEDRGKTEAFF. CDR3 DNA sequence: TGTGCCATCAGTGGAGAAGACAGGGGAAAGACTGAAGCTTTCTTT.

This clonotype was seen many times. This chain connects TRBV7-3 to TRBJ1-2; D is uncertain. V was cut by 0 bases and J by 8 bases, with 13 bases left in between. Germline-derived CDR1 and CDR2 are SGHTA and FQGTGA. The CDR3 spans 14 residues. The CDR3 DNA sequence: TGTGCCAGCAGCTTAACGGTCGGGGAAGGAGGCTACACCTTC. Encoded protein: CASSLTVGEGGYTF.